A single T cell receptor beta chain is shown here with its context. The repertoire was sequenced with immunoSEQ multiplex PCR; TCRdb's copy has only in-frame clones and lacks some. In the table there are approximately 340,000 clones, 70% to 90% of which are singletons. The data are from a study of Ad26.COV2.S vaccination and SARS-CoV-2 variants. The CDR3 spans 14 residues. Trimming took off 1 base at V and 0 bases at J, with 3 bases between the two ends. The germline gives CDR1 MDHEN, CDR2 SYDVKM. Described treatment: over 15 received Ad26.COV2.S at low or high dose, single or two shots; roughly five received placebo; per-sample allocation not given. The samples were gathered on day 63 after the first injection of vaccine or placebo. Recruitment in Boston yielded a donor of adult age, 18-55 years.

The material was peripheral blood, obtained in a trial of Ad26.COV2.S vaccine versus placebo. J is TRBJ2-2 and V is TRBV28; no clear D gene. This TCR was sampled from a person between 18 and 65 years old who received the Ad26.COV2.S COVID-19 vaccine or a placebo. The chain's CDR3 is CASSLLANTGELFF. The CDR3 DNA is TGTGCCAGCAGTTTATTGGCGAACACCGGGGAGCTGTTTTTT.